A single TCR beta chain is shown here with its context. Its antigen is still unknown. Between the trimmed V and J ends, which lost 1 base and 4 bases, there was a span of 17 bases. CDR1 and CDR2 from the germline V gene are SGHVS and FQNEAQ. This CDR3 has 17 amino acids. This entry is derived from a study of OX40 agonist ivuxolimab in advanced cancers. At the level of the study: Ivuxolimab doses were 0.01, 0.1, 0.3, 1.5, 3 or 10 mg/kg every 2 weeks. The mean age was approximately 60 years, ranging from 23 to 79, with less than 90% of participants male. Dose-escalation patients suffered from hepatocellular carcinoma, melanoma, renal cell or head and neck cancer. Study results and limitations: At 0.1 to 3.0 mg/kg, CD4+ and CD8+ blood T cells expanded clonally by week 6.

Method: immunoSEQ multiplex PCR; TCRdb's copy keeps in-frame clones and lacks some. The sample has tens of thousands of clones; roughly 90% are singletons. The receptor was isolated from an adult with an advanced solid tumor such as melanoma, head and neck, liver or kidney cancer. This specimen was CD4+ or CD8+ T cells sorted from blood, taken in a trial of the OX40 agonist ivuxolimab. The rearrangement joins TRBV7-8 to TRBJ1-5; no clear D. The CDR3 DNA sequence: TGTGCCAGCAGCTTAGAGGTTGTGTCACAGCTTAATCAGCCCCAGCATTTT. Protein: CASSLEVVSQLNQPQHF.